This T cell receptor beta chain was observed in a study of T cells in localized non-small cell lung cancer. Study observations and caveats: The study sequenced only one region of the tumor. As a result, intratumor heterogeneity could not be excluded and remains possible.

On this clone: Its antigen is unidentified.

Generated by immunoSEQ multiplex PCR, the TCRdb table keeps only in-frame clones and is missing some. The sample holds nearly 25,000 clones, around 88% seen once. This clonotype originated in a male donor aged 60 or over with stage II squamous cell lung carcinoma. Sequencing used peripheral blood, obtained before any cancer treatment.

The chain's CDR3 is CASRLDRVDGDTQYF. DNA for the CDR3: TGTGCCAGCAGACTCGACAGGGTAGATGGAGATACGCAGTATTTT. J is TRBJ2-3 and V is TRBV5-4; TRBD1 matches at 7 bases. The CDR3 contains 15 residues. The germline gives CDR1 SGHNT, CDR2 YYREEE (reference sequence). The junction had 11 bases not matched to a gene; V was cut back by 5 bases and J by 5 bases.